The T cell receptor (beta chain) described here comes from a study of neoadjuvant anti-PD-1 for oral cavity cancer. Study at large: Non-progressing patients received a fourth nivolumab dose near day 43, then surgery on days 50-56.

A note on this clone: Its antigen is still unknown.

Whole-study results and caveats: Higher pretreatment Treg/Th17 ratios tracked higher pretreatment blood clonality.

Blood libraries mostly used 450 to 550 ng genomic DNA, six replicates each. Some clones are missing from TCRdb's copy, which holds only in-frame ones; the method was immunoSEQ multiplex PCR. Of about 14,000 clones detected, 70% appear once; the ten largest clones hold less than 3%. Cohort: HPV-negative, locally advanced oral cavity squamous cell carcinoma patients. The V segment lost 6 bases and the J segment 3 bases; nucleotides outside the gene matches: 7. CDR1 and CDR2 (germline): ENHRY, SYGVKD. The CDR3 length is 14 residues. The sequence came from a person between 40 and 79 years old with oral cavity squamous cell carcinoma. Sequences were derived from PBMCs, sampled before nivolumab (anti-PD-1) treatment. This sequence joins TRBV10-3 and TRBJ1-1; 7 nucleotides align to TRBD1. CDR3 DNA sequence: TGTGCCATCAGAGCCAGGGACAGCTACACTGAAGCTTTCTTT. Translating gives CAIRARDSYTEAFF.